This T cell receptor beta chain was recorded in a study of human versus mouse CDR3 diversity and MHC coevolution. TCRdb's table, derived via immunoSEQ multiplex PCR, lists solely in-frame clones and lacks some. Of about 81,000 clones in the sample, 93% were seen once. The junction had 15 bases not matched to a gene; V was cut back by 5 bases and J by 4 bases. The CDR3 covers 18 residues. Germline lookup yields CDR1 SEHNR and CDR2 FQNEAQ (reference sequence). The receptor was isolated from a person aged 25 to 69 in good health. Sequenced: naive CD4+ T cells from blood. Sample subset: CD45RO-negative CD62L-positive naive CD4 T cells. The gene calls are TRBV7-9 and TRBJ2-7; the match to TRBD1 covers 12 bases. CDR3 DNA sequence: TGTGCCAGCAGCGGACCCGGGACAGGGGGCGAGAGGATGTACGAGCAGTACTTC. It specifies CASSGPGTGGERMYEQYF.